The 17 T cell receptor beta chains given below trace back to one sample, sequenced in a study of T cell repertoires in cytomegalovirus infection. In TCRdb, the reads were re-called with MiXCR into one record per CDR3 protein. The sample consists of under 850,000 distinct CDR3 sequences, 30% to 40% of them appearing once. These receptors are not linked to any known antigen. The specimen was cultured PBMCs, collected from culture after CMV antigen stimulation. Every receptor here comes from a human donor in good health (CMV status not recorded). Some clones in this sample may be carry-over from other donors' samples.

This clonotype came up many times. V and J are TRBV7-2 and TRBJ2-1; the match to TRBD1 covers 10 bases. The germline CDR1 and CDR2 sequences are SGHTA and FQGNSA. The CDR3 consists of 15 residues. V lost 5 bases and J lost 4; bases outside the gene matches: 5. The CDR3 DNA sequence: TGTGCCAGCAGCCGAGACAGGGGGCTGTACAATGAGCAGTTCTTC. Translation gives CASSRDRGLYNEQFF.

The genes are TRBV20-1 and TRBJ2-7, with 8 bases fitting TRBD2. Germline-derived CDR1 and CDR2 are DFQATT and SNEGSKA (reference sequence). Trimming at V came to 6 bases and at J to 5 bases, leaving 12 bases not matched to a gene. This CDR3 has 14 residues. In DNA, the CDR3 is TGCAGTGCCATTTCCGGGACTAGGTTGGACGAGCAGTACTTC. Its translation: CSAISGTRLDEQYF.

The chain links TRBV7-2 to TRBJ1-6; D is ambiguous. The CDR3 extends over 15 amino acids. CDR1 is SGHTA, CDR2 FQGNSA, per germline. V lost 5 bases to trimming and J lost 0 bases, with 8 bases between them. The CDR3 DNA follows: TGTGCCAGCAGCGAGGCGAGCTCCTATAATTCACCCCTCCACTTT. Translating gives CASSEASSYNSPLHF.

The chain is built from TRBV27 and TRBJ2-7; D remains unclear. The CDR3 spans 13 residues. V was cut by 6 bases and J by 3 bases, with 12 bases left in between. CDR1 is MNHEY, CDR2 SMNVEV, per germline (reference sequence). This CDR3 is CASRGWRNYEQYF. CDR3 coding DNA: TGTGCCAGCAGAGGTTGGCGGAACTACGAGCAGTACTTC.

This chain links TRBV29-1 with TRBJ2-3; weak D call: TRBD2 (5 bases). This CDR3 contains 11 residues. With 7 bases removed from V and 3 bases from J, the gap between germline ends came to 8 bases. Germline-derived CDR1 and CDR2 are SQVTM and ANQGSEA. CDR3 in DNA: TGCAGCGAGTCGGGGACAGATACGCAGTATTTT. It is translated as CSESGTDTQYF.

There are a few counts of this clonotype. The chain recombines TRBV6-2 or TRBV6-3 with TRBJ2-7; 7 nucleotides agree with TRBD2. The V and J ends lost 3 bases and 0 bases, in that order; junction bases with no gene match: 8. This CDR3 contains 16 residues. Looked up from germline, CDR1 is MNHEY and CDR2 is SVGEGT. The CDR3 nucleotides are TGTGCCAGCAGTTATTTCCCAGCGGGGAGCTCCTACGAGCAGTACTTC. Translated, it gives CASSYFPAGSSYEQYF.

The chain couples TRBV28 to TRBJ2-1; D is perhaps TRBD1 or TRBD2 (6 bases each). This CDR3 region has 20 residues. The germline V gene has CDR1 MDHEN and CDR2 SYDVKM. The germline V and J ends were trimmed by 3 bases and 4 bases, with 28 bases remaining between them. Here the CDR3 reads CASSFNPPNEGPGAYNEQFF. CDR3 DNA sequence: TGTGCCAGCAGTTTCAACCCCCCGAACGAGGGCCCGGGGGCTTACAATGAGCAGTTCTTC.

Concerning this clonotype itself: A read error is possible here, since a much larger clone lies one base away. The chain has TRBV7-8 and TRBJ2-5; possible D gene TRBD2, 7 bases. Germline V gene data show CDR1 as SGHVS and CDR2 as FQNEAQ. The CDR3 sequence is 16 residues long. CDR3 loop: CASSLHGGTNQENQYF. CDR3 sequence (DNA): TGTGCCAGCAGCTTACACGGGGGGACAAACCAAGAGAACCAGTACTTC.

CDR3 nucleotides: TGCGCCAGCAGCCGGACAGGGGGCTTTAACACTGAAGCTTTCTTT. Translated: CASSRTGGFNTEAFF. The V gene is TRBV4-1, the J gene TRBJ1-1; 11 nucleotides align to TRBD1. V shed 4 bases, J shed 2 bases, and the junction held 3 bases outside the gene matches. There are 15 residues in the CDR3. Germline CDR1 is MGHRA and CDR2 is YSYEKL.

The chain employs TRBV2 and TRBJ2-1, with TRBD1 matching over 12 bases. The CDR3 covers 16 residues. Per germline, CDR1 SNHLY and CDR2 FYNNEI. J gave up 1 base and V 7 bases, and 5 bases lay outside the gene matches. CDR3 DNA: TGTGCCAGCAAAGGGACAGGGGGCAGTTCCTACAATGAGCAGTTCTTC. Protein sequence: CASKGTGGSSYNEQFF.

Turning to this clonotype: A much larger clone sits a single nucleotide away, making a read error possible. The gene calls are TRBV7-2 and TRBJ1-6; D might be TRBD1 (5 bases). The CDR3 extends over 13 amino acids. The germline CDR1 and CDR2 sequences are SGHTA and FQGNSA. This CDR3 is CASNLAGGSRLHF. CDR3 in DNA: TGTGCCAGCAACTTAGCCGGGGGTAGTAGGCTCCACTTT.

V usage is TRBV5-6 and J usage is TRBJ2-5, with unresolved D. The CDR3 is 15 amino acids. CDR1 SGHDT and CDR2 YYEEEE come from the germline V gene. V was clipped by 4 bases and J by 2 bases, with 15 bases between them. CDR3 sequence: CASSLPHGPQETQYF. CDR3 nucleotides: TGTGCCAGCAGCCTACCACATGGACCACAAGAGACCCAGTACTTC.

This clonotype appeared a few times. The chain couples TRBV6-1 to TRBJ2-3; D possibly corresponds to TRBD2 (6 bases). Germline lookup yields CDR1 MNHNS and CDR2 SASEGT. Trimming stripped 2 bases from V and 6 bases from J, with 15 bases between. This CDR3 contains 15 residues. The DNA for the CDR3 is TGTGCCAGCAGTGAACCCACGACTAGTTACGATACGCAGTATTTT. It codes for CASSEPTTSYDTQYF.

In this sample, this clonotype turned up many times. This chain uses TRBV7-2 with TRBJ2-3; perhaps TRBD1 as D (6 bases). The germline V gene has CDR1 SGHTA and CDR2 FQGNSA. The CDR3 is 14 residues long. The ends were cut back, 8 bases at V and 6 bases at J, with 18 bases in the middle. CDR3 sequence (DNA): TGTGCCAGCCGACGGGACCGAACAGGGGATACGCAGTATTTT. This codes for CASRRDRTGDTQYF.

This clonotype was counted at least ten times. V usage is TRBV2 and J usage is TRBJ1-6; no clear D. CDR3 length equals 13 residues. Trimming shortened V by 3 bases and J by 7 bases, and 7 bases separated the two germline ends. CDR1 SNHLY and CDR2 FYNNEI come from the germline V gene. Written as DNA, the CDR3 is TGTGCCAGCAGTGAGGCGCCGAATTCACCCCTCCACTTT. This translates into CASSEAPNSPLHF.

This clonotype was seen more than once but under ten times. The chain carries TRBV19 and TRBJ2-1; TRBD1 matches 11 bases. This CDR3 has 15 amino acids. The trim removed 0 bases at V and 7 bases at J, leaving 2 bases unmatched. Germline CDR1 reads LNHDA; CDR2 reads SQIVND (reference sequence). CDR3 in DNA: TGTGCCAGTAGTATAGATCGGGACAGGGGGAATGAGCAGTTCTTC. Its translation is CASSIDRDRGNEQFF.

The genes are TRBV11-2 and TRBJ2-5; 7 bases align to TRBD1. Trimming took 5 bases from V and 1 from J; bases not matched to a gene: 4. Germline CDR1 and CDR2: SGHAT and FQNNGV. The CDR3 has 14 residues. As DNA, the CDR3 is TGTGCCAGCAGCGTTTGGGACAGCCAAGAGACCCAGTACTTC. Translation gives CASSVWDSQETQYF.